The source of this TCR beta chain is a study of cytomegalovirus exposure and HLA in healthy donors. Method: immunoSEQ multiplex PCR; TCRdb's copy keeps in-frame clones and lacks some. Among about 360,000 clones, around 86% were seen once, and the ten largest hold 0.83%. Looked up from germline, CDR1 is LGHNA and CDR2 is YNFKEQ. CDR3 length: 14 amino acids. The V and J ends lost 0 bases and 9 bases respectively, with 14 bases between them. Sequencing used PBMCs. The chain recombines TRBV4-2 with TRBJ2-5; D is ambiguous. The origin of this receptor is a woman under 30 in good health and CMV-seronegative. The CDR3 DNA reads TGTGCCAGCAGCCAAGATGCCGACGCCGCGGCCCAGTACTTC. Its translation: CASSQDADAAAQYF.